This is a list of T cell receptor beta chains from one sample in a study of blood T cell repertoires in COVID-19. Profiled with immunoSEQ multiplex PCR; TCRdb holds only in-frame clones, not every one. The table records approximately 270,000 clones, around 93% of them present only once. Sequencing was performed on PBMCs or T cells enriched from blood (not recorded which). These receptors originate from a man aged 35 to 55 who had been exposed to COVID-19. The CDR3 runs from the conserved cysteine through the conserved F or W. Each record gives: clone size, D gene, V gene, J gene, CDR3 protein, CDR3 DNA. The D gene is left open where the match is weak. Not every row has a clone size; where given, it reads once, few, many or a size class.

-,-,TRBV28,TRBJ1-5,CASSHNGVASNQPQHF,TGTGCCAGCAGCCATAACGGAGTTGCTAGCAATCAGCCCCAGCATTTT
few,TRBD2,TRBV5-1,TRBJ2-1,CASRTSGNYNEQFF,TGCGCCAGCCGGACTAGCGGAAATTACAATGAGCAGTTCTTC
-,TRBD1,TRBV27,TRBJ1-5,CASSLKAGGTVLNQPQHF,TGTGCCAGCAGTTTAAAGGCAGGGGGAACGGTCTTAAATCAGCCCCAGCATTTT
-,-,TRBV9,TRBJ1-2,CASSVGPYGYTF,TGTGCCAGCAGCGTAGGTCCATATGGCTACACCTTC
-,-,TRBV15,TRBJ1-2,CATSRDLGENGYTF,TGTGCCACCAGCAGAGATCTAGGGGAAAATGGCTACACCTTC
once,-,TRBV2,TRBJ2-3,CASSVGVYTDTQYF,TGTGCCAGCAGTGTCGGAGTTTACACAGATACGCAGTATTTT
-,-,TRBV7-2,TRBJ1-1,CASSKFAGGDTEAFF,TGTGCCAGCAGCAAGTTCGCAGGAGGCGATACTGAAGCTTTCTTT
few,TRBD2,TRBV4-3,TRBJ2-1,CASSHRTSGSIYNEQFF,TGCGCCAGCAGCCACAGGACTAGCGGGAGTATCTACAATGAGCAGTTCTTC
-,-,TRBV2,TRBJ2-1,CASSEGGRKSSYNEQFF,TGTGCCAGCAGTGAAGGAGGGCGGAAGAGCTCCTACAATGAGCAGTTCTTC
-,TRBD1,TRBV24-1,TRBJ2-3,CATSRQGAPADTQYF,TGTGCCACCAGCCGACAGGGGGCACCAGCAGATACGCAGTATTTT
-,TRBD1,TRBV3-1/TRBV3-2,TRBJ2-4,CASSQDRRDRGTKNIQYF,TGTGCCAGCAGCCAAGATCGAAGGGACAGGGGGACCAAAAACATTCAGTACTTC
-,-,TRBV5-6,TRBJ1-6,CASSGTGLSPLHF,TGTGCCAGCAGCGGTACAGGTTTATCACCCCTCCACTTT
-,-,TRBV27,TRBJ1-3,CASSFAGEAGNTIYF,TGTGCCAGCAGTTTCGCGGGAGAAGCTGGAAACACCATATATTTT
-,TRBD1,TRBV15,TRBJ2-2,CATSGSGTGVYTGELFF,TGTGCCACCAGCGGATCCGGGACAGGGGTGTACACCGGGGAGCTGTTTTTT
-,TRBD1,TRBV5-8,TRBJ2-6,CASSLVWDSSGANVLTF,TGTGCCAGCAGCTTGGTCTGGGACAGCTCTGGGGCCAACGTCCTGACTTTC
-,TRBD1,TRBV7-2,TRBJ1-5,CASSSTGVPQHF,TGTGCCAGCAGCTCCACAGGGGTGCCCCAGCATTTT
once,TRBD1,TRBV2,TRBJ1-2,CASSEFRSPTGGNGYTF,TGTGCCAGCAGTGAGTTTAGGTCCCCTACAGGGGGGAATGGCTACACCTTC
-,TRBD1,TRBV6-5,TRBJ1-2,CASWGQLYGYTF,TGTGCCAGCTGGGGACAGCTCTATGGCTACACCTTC
once,-,TRBV13,TRBJ2-7,CASSARDGSYEQYF,TGTGCCAGCAGCGCGCGGGACGGAAGTTACGAGCAGTACTTC
-,TRBD2,TRBV6-5,TRBJ2-3,CASRDSGSRTDTQYF,TGTGCCAGCAGAGATAGCGGGAGTAGGACAGATACGCAGTATTTT
-,TRBD1,TRBV18,TRBJ1-1,CASSSATGAEAFF,TGTGCCAGCTCATCAGCTACAGGGGCTGAAGCTTTCTTT
-,TRBD1,TRBV28,TRBJ1-2,CASSPPRTGEGYTF,TGTGCCAGCAGTCCTCCCCGGACAGGGGAAGGCTACACCTTC
-,-,TRBV6-5,TRBJ2-1,CASSSPEAEQFF,TGTGCCAGCAGTTCGCCGGAGGCGGAGCAGTTCTTC
-,-,TRBV5-1,TRBJ2-3,CASSLGTATSTDTQYF,TGCGCCAGCAGCTTGGGGACAGCGACTAGCACAGATACGCAGTATTTT
-,-,TRBV9,TRBJ2-3,CASSPRDPSTDTQYF,TGTGCCAGCAGCCCCCGGGATCCTAGCACAGATACGCAGTATTTT
-,-,TRBV4-3,TRBJ2-1,CASSQDYSYNEQFF,TGCGCCAGCAGCCAAGATTACTCCTACAATGAGCAGTTCTTC
-,TRBD2,TRBV7-3,TRBJ2-1,CASSSGSSGGRVDEQFF,TGTGCCAGCAGCTCTGGTTCGTCGGGCGGGAGAGTCGATGAGCAGTTCTTC
-,TRBD1,TRBV4-3,TRBJ1-5,CASSRGTGSNQPQHF,TGCGCCAGCAGCAGGGGGACAGGGAGTAATCAGCCCCAGCATTTT
-,-,TRBV6-5,TRBJ2-1,CASSAAVLAIEFF,TGTGCCAGCAGCGCTGCAGTTTTAGCGATAGAGTTCTTC
-,-,TRBV28,TRBJ1-3,CASSSQGYGNTIYF,TGTGCCAGCAGTTCACAGGGTTATGGAAACACCATATATTTT
-,-,TRBV2,TRBJ2-3,CASLPFVADYTDTQYF,TGTGCCAGCCTACCGTTCGTAGCGGACTACACAGATACGCAGTATTTT
-,TRBD2,TRBV10-3,TRBJ2-2,CAISVKREGPNTGELFF,TGTGCCATCAGTGTTAAGCGGGAGGGCCCCAACACCGGGGAGCTGTTTTTT
-,TRBD1,TRBV28,TRBJ2-3,CASSITGVGTDTQYF,TGTGCCAGCAGTATTACAGGGGTGGGCACAGATACGCAGTATTTT
once,TRBD2,TRBV5-5,TRBJ2-3,CASSPGTSGRAATDTQYF,TGTGCCAGCAGCCCCGGGACTAGCGGGAGGGCCGCCACAGATACGCAGTATTTT
-,-,TRBV27,TRBJ2-1,CASSLGRSGEQFF,TGTGCCAGCAGTCTGGGTAGGAGCGGAGAGCAGTTCTTC
-,TRBD1,TRBV11-3,TRBJ2-3,CASSGQGLPDTQYF,TGTGCCAGCAGCGGACAGGGGCTTCCAGATACGCAGTATTTT
-,-,TRBV5-5,TRBJ1-2,CASSWTLGYGYTF,TGTGCCAGCAGCTGGACTTTAGGGTATGGCTACACCTTC
-,TRBD2,TRBV2,TRBJ2-2,CASVGGSGPFTGELFF,TGTGCCAGCGTCGGGGGGTCAGGACCTTTCACCGGGGAGCTGTTTTTT
-,TRBD1,TRBV5-1,TRBJ2-7,CASSRMGDRVHEQYF,TGCGCCAGCAGCCGGATGGGGGACAGGGTCCACGAGCAGTACTTC
once,-,TRBV6-5,TRBJ2-7,CASSTTDSYEQYF,TGTGCCAGCAGTACCACAGATTCCTACGAGCAGTACTTC
-,-,TRBV28,TRBJ1-1,CASSPAHTGLNTEAFF,TGTGCCAGCAGTCCCGCCCATACAGGGTTGAACACTGAAGCTTTCTTT
-,-,TRBV7-8,TRBJ1-3,CASSADRNSGNTIYF,TGTGCCAGCAGCGCGGACAGAAATTCTGGAAACACCATATATTTT
-,TRBD2,TRBV28,TRBJ2-7,CASPLAGGNEQYF,TGTGCCAGCCCTCTAGCGGGAGGAAACGAGCAGTACTTC